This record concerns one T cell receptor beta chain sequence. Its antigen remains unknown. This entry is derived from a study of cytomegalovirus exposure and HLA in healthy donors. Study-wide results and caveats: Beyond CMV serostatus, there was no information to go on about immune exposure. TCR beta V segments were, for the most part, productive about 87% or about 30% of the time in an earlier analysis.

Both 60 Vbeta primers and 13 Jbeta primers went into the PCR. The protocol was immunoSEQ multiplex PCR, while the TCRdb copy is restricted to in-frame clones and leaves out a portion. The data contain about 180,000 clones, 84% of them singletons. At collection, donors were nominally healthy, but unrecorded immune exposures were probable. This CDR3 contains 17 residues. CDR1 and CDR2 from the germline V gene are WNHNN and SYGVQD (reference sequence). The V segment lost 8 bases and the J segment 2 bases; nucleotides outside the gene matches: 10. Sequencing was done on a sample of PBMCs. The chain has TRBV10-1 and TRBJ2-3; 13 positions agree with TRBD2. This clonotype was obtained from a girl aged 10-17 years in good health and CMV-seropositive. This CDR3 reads CASCRTSGGDITDTQYF. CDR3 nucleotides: TGCGCCAGCTGTCGTACTAGCGGGGGGGATATCACAGATACGCAGTATTTT.